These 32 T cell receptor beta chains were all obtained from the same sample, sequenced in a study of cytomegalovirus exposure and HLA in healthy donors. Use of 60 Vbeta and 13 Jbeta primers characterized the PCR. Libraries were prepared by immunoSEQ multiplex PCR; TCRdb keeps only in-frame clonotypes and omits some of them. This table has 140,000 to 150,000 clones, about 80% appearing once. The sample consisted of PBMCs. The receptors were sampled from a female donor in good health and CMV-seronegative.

The CDR3 region has the DNA TGTGCCAGTAGTTTAAGACAGGGGGCCTCCGGGGCCAACGTCCTGACTTTC. Amino acids: CASSLRQGASGANVLTF. The gene calls are TRBV19 and TRBJ2-6; 10 bases are shared with TRBD1. V lost 5 bases to trimming and J lost 4 bases; unmatched junction nucleotides: 8. CDR3 length equals 17 residues. Germline V gene sequence: CDR1 LNHDA, CDR2 SQIVND (reference sequence).

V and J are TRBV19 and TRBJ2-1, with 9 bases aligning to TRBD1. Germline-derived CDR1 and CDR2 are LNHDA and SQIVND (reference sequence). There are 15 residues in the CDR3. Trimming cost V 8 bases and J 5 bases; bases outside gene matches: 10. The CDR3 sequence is CASWGQGSRHNEQFF. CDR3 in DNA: TGTGCCAGTTGGGGACAGGGATCGAGGCACAATGAGCAGTTCTTC.

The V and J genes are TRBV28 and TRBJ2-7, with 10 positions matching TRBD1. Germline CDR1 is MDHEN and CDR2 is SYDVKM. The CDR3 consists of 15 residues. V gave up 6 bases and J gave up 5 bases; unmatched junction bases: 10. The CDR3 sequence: CASRFRGTGVHEQYF. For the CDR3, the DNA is TGTGCCAGCAGATTCCGGGGGACAGGGGTTCACGAGCAGTACTTC.

This CDR3 is CASSLRTASRTGELFF. Here the CDR3 DNA reads TGTGCCAGCAGTTTACGGACAGCGTCGCGGACCGGGGAGCTGTTTTTT. V is TRBV6-5 and J is TRBJ2-2, with D possibly TRBD1 on 6 matching bases. The CDR3 has 16 residues. Trimming removed 4 bases from V and 5 bases from J, with 17 bases in between. CDR1 is MNHEY and CDR2 is SVGAGI in the germline V gene.

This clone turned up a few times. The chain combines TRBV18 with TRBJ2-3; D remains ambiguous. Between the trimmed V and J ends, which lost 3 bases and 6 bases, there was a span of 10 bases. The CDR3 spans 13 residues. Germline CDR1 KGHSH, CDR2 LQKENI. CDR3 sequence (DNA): TGTGCCAGCTCACCTCTACCGTGGGATACGCAGTATTTT. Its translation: CASSPLPWDTQYF.

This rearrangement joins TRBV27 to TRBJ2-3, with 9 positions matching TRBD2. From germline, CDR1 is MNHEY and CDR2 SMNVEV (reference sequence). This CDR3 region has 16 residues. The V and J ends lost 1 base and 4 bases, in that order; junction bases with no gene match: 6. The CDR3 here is CASSLLGGRGADTQYF. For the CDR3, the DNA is TGTGCCAGCAGTTTATTGGGCGGGAGGGGGGCAGATACGCAGTATTTT.

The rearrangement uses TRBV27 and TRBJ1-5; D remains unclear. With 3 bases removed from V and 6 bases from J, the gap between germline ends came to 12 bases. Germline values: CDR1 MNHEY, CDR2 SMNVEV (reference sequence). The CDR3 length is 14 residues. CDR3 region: CASSLGRSGQPQHF. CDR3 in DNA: TGTGCCAGCAGTTTGGGGAGGTCGGGTCAGCCCCAGCATTTT.

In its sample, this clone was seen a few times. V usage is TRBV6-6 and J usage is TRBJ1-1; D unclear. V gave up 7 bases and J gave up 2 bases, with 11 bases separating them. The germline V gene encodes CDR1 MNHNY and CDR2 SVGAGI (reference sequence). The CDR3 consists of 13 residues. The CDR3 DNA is TGTGCCAGCACACGCGGGATTAACACTGAAGCTTTCTTT. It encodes CASTRGINTEAFF.

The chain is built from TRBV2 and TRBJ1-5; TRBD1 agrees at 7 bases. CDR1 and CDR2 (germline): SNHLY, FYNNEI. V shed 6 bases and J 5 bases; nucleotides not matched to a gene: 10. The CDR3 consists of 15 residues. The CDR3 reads CASSRQGGGYQPQHF. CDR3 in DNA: TGTGCCAGCAGCCGACAGGGAGGTGGGTATCAGCCCCAGCATTTT.

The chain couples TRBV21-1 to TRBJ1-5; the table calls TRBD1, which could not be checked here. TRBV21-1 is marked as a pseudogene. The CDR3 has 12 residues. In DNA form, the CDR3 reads TGTGCCAGCCTACAGGGGAATCAGCCCCAGCATTTT. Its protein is CASLQGNQPQHF.

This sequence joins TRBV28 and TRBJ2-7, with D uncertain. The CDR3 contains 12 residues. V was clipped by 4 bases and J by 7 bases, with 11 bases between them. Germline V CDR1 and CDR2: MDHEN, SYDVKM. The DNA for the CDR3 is TGTGCCAGCAGTTCGCACCCTAAGGAGCAGTACTTC. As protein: CASSSHPKEQYF.

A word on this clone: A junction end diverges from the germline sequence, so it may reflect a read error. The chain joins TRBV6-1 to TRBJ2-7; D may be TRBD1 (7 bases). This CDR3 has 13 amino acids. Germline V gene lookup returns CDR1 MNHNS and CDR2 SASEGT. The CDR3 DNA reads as TGTGCCAGCAGTGAGTCCCGGGACAGCTCCGGGGGCTTC. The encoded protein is CASSESRDSSGGF.

The CDR3 region is CASSPTSFQETQYF. In nucleotides, the CDR3 is TGTGCCAGCAGCCCTACTAGCTTCCAAGAGACCCAGTACTTC. The chain combines TRBV7-6 with TRBJ2-5, with D possibly TRBD2 on 6 matching bases. The CDR3 has 14 amino acids. The germline V gene encodes CDR1 SGHVS and CDR2 FNYEAQ. V dropped 5 bases and J dropped 1 base, with 11 bases sitting between them.

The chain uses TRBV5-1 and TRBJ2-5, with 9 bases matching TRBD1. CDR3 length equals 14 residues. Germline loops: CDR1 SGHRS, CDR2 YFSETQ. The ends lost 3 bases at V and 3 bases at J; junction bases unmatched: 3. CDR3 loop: CASSSTGGEETQYF. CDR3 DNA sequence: TGCGCCAGCAGCTCGACAGGGGGGGAAGAGACCCAGTACTTC.

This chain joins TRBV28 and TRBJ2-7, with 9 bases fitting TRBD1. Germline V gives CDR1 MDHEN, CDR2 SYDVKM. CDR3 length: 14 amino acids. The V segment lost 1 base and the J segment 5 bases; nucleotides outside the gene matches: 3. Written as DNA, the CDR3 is TGTGCCAGCAGTTTATCGGACAGGGGTAACGAGCAGTACTTC. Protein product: CASSLSDRGNEQYF.

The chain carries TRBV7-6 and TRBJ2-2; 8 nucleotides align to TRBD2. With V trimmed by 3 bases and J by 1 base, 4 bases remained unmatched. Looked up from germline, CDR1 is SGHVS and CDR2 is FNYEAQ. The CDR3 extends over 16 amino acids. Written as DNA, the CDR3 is TGTGCCAGCAGCTTTGTTAGCGGGGAGAACACCGGGGAGCTGTTTTTT. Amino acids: CASSFVSGENTGELFF.

The CDR3 protein is CASKEELYVTEAFF. The CDR3, as DNA: TGTGCCAGCAAGGAGGAGTTGTACGTCACTGAAGCTTTCTTT. The rearrangement uses TRBV6-5 and TRBJ1-1; D is ambiguous. V gave up 7 bases and J gave up 4 bases, with 16 bases separating them. In germline, CDR1 is MNHEY, CDR2 SVGAGI. The CDR3 extends over 14 amino acids.

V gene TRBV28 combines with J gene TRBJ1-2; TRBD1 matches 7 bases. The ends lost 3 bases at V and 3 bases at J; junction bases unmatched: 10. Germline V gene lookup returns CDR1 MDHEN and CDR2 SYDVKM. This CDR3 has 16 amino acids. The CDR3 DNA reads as TGTGCCAGCAGTTTCCTACAGGGGATTCGGGACTATGGCTACACCTTC. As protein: CASSFLQGIRDYGYTF.

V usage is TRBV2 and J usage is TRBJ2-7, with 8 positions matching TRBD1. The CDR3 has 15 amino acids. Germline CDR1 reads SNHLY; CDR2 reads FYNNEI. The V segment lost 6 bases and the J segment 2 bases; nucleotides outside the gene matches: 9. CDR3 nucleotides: TGTGCCAGCAGGCCCGCCTCGGGACAGGCCTACGAGCAGTACTTC. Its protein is CASRPASGQAYEQYF. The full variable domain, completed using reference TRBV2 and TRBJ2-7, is EPEVTQTPSHQVTQMGQEVILRCVPISNHLYFYWYRQILGQKVEFLVSFYNNEISEKSEIFDDQFSVERPDGSNFTLKIRSTKLEDSAMYFCASRPASGQAYEQYFGPGTRLTVT.

CDR3 nucleotides: TGCGCCAGCTCAACTCTAGCGGGAGGCTACAATGAGCAGTTCTTC. Amino acid sequence: CASSTLAGGYNEQFF. The chain is built from TRBV5-1 and TRBJ2-1, with 11 bases identical to TRBD2. Looked up from germline, CDR1 is SGHRS and CDR2 is YFSETQ. The V gene end was trimmed by 7 bases and the J gene end by 3 bases; junction bases not matched to a gene: 6. This CDR3 is 15 amino acids long.

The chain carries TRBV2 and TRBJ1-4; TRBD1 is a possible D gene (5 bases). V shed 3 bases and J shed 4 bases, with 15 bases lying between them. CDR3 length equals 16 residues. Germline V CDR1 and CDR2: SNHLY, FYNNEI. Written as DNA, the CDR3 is TGTGCCAGCAGTGATTTTAAGGCCGGGGGTAATGAAAAACTGTTTTTT. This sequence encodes CASSDFKAGGNEKLFF. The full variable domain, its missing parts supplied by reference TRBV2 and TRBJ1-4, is EPEVTQTPSHQVTQMGQEVILRCVPISNHLYFYWYRQILGQKVEFLVSFYNNEISEKSEIFDDQFSVERPDGSNFTLKIRSTKLEDSAMYFCASSDFKAGGNEKLFFGSGTQLSVL.

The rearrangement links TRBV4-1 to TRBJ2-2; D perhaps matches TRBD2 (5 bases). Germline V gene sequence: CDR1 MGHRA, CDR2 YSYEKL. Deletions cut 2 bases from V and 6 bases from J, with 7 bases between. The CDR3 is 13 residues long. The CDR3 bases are TGCGCCAGCAGCCAACAACTAGCCGGGGAGCTGTTTTTT. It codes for CASSQQLAGELFF.

The CDR3: CASSRRTGVGNTIYF. In DNA form, the CDR3 reads TGTGCCAGCAGCCGAAGGACAGGGGTCGGAAACACCATATATTTT. The rearrangement links TRBV6-5 to TRBJ1-3, with 9 bases identical to TRBD1. V was clipped by 6 bases and J by 4 bases; unmatched bases: 7. CDR1 and CDR2 (germline): MNHEY, SVGAGI. The CDR3 runs 15 residues.

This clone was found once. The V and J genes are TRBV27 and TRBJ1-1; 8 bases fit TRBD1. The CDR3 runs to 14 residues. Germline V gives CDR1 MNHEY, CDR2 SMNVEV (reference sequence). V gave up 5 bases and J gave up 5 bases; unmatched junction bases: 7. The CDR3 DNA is TGTGCCAGCAGTCCCCACAGGGGGAGAACTGAAGCTTTCTTT. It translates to CASSPHRGRTEAFF.

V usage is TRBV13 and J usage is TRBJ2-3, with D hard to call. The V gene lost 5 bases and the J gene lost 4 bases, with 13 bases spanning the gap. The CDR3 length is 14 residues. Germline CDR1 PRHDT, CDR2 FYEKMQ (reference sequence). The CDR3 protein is CASSPPLRADTQYF. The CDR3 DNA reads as TGTGCCAGCAGCCCTCCTCTTCGCGCAGATACGCAGTATTTT.

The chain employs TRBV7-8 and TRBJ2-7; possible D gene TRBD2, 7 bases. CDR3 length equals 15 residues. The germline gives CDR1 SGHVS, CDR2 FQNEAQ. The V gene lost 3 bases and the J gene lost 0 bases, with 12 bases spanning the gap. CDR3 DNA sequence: TGTGCCAGCAGCTTGCCGGGGGGCGCCTCCTACGAGCAGTACTTC. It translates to CASSLPGGASYEQYF.

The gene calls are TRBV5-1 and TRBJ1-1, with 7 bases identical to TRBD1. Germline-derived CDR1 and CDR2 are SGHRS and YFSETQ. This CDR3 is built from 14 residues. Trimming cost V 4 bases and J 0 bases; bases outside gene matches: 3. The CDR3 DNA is TGCGCCAGCAGCGCGGGACAGATGAACACTGAAGCTTTCTTT. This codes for CASSAGQMNTEAFF.

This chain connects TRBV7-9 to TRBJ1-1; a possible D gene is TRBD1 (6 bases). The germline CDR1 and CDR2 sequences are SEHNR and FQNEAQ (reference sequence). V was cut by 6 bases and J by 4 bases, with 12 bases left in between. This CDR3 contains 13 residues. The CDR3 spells CASSLQGGTEAFF. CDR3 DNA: TGTGCCAGCAGTTTACAGGGAGGCACTGAAGCTTTCTTT.

For the CDR3, the DNA is TGCGCCAGCAGCCATTCAGGACAGGGCGGCCAGCCCCAGCATTTT. This translates into CASSHSGQGGQPQHF. The chain joins TRBV4-1 to TRBJ1-5; 8 positions agree with TRBD1. The germline gives CDR1 MGHRA, CDR2 YSYEKL. Trimming at V came to 3 bases and at J to 7 bases, leaving 8 bases not matched to a gene. The CDR3 is made up of 15 amino acids.

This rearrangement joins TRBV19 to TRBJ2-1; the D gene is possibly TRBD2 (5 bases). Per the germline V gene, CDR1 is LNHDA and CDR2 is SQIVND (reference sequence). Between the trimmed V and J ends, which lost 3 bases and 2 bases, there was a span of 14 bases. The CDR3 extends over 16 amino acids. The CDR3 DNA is TGTGCCAGTAGTATTGGGCCTTTAGCGCCCTACAATGAGCAGTTCTTC. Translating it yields CASSIGPLAPYNEQFF.

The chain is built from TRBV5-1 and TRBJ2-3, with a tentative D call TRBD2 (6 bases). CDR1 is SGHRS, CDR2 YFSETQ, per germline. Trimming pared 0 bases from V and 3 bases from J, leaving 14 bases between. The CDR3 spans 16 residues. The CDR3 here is CASSLGPGVGTDTQYF. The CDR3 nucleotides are TGCGCCAGCAGCTTGGGGCCGGGAGTGGGAACAGATACGCAGTATTTT.

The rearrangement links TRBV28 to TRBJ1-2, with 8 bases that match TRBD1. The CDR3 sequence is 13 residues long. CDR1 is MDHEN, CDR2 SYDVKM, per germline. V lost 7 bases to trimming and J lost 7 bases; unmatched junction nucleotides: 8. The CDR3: CASTLGQGGGYTF. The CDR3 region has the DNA TGTGCCAGCACCCTCGGACAGGGCGGTGGCTACACCTTC.